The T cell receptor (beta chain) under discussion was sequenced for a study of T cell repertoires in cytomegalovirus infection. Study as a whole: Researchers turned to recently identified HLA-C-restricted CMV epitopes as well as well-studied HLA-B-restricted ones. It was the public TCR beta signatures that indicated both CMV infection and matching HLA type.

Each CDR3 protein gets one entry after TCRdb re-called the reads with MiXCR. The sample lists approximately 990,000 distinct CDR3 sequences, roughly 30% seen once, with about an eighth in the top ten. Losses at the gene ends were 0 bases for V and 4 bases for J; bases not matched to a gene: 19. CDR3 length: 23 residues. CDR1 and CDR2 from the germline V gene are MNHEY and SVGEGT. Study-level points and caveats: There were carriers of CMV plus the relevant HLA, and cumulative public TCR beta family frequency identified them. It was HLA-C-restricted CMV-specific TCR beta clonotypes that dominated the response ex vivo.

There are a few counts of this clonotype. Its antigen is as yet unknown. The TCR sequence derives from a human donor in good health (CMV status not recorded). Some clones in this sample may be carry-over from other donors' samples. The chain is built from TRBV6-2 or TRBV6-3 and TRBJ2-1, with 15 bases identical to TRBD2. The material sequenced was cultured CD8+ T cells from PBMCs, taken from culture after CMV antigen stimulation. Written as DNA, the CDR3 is TGTGCCAGCAGTTACTCGACGGGACTAGCGGGGGGTCTATATGGGGGCCTATACAATGAGCAGTTCTTC. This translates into CASSYSTGLAGGLYGGLYNEQFF.